These 19 T cell receptor beta chains came from one sample sequenced in a study of Ad26.COV2.S vaccination and SARS-CoV-2 variants. Treatment denoted: some 20 received Ad26.COV2.S at low or high dose, single or two shots; about 5 received placebo; per-sample allocation not given. Day 63 after the first vaccine or placebo injection was the time point for sampling. Libraries were prepared by immunoSEQ multiplex PCR; TCRdb keeps only in-frame clonotypes and omits some of them. The sample has 240,000 or so clones; roughly 88% are singletons. The sample was peripheral blood, taken in a trial of Ad26.COV2.S vaccine versus placebo. The receptors here all came from a person aged 18-60 years who received the Ad26.COV2.S COVID-19 vaccine or a placebo.

The rearrangement uses TRBV13 and TRBJ2-5; 8 bases agree with TRBD2. J was trimmed by 4 bases and V by 1 base; bases with no gene match: 5. CDR1 is PRHDT, CDR2 FYEKMQ, per germline (reference sequence). The CDR3 is 15 residues long. The CDR3 reads CASSLALAGTETQYF. In nucleotides, the CDR3 is TGTGCCAGCAGCTTAGCCCTAGCGGGCACAGAGACCCAGTACTTC.

V gene TRBV29-1 combines with J gene TRBJ1-5; unclear D gene. Germline V gene data show CDR1 as SQVTM and CDR2 as ANQGSEA. V gave up 4 bases and J gave up 2 bases, with 9 bases separating them. This CDR3 comprises 13 residues. As DNA, the CDR3 is TGCAGCGTTGTTTGGGAAGGCAATCAGCCCCAGCATTTT. It yields the protein CSVVWEGNQPQHF. The full variable domain, in which reference TRBV29-1 and TRBJ1-5 provide the parts outside the CDR3, is SAVISQKPSRDICQRGTSLTIQCQVDSQVTMMFWYRQQPGQSLTLIATANQGSEATYESGFVIDKFPISRPNLTFSTLTVSNMSPEDSSIYLCSVVWEGNQPQHFGDGTRLSIL.

This chain connects TRBV7-6 to TRBJ1-2, with D possibly TRBD1 on 6 matching bases. Germline V lookup: CDR1 SGHVS, CDR2 FNYEAQ. The CDR3 runs 15 residues. The V and J ends lost 1 base and 8 bases respectively, with 17 bases between them. CDR3 amino acids: CASSLDGSQGSGYTF. The CDR3 bases are TGTGCCAGCAGCTTAGACGGATCACAGGGTTCCGGCTACACCTTC.

This chain links TRBV13 with TRBJ1-5, with D maybe TRBD1 (5 bases). Germline V gene lookup returns CDR1 PRHDT and CDR2 FYEKMQ (reference sequence). CDR3 size: 15 residues. Between the trimmed V and J ends, which lost 0 bases and 6 bases, there was a span of 12 bases. This CDR3 is CASSLGGRGTQPQHF. The CDR3 nucleotides read TGTGCCAGCAGCTTAGGGGGGCGGGGGACTCAGCCCCAGCATTTT.

The rearrangement links TRBV7-2 to TRBJ1-3; possible D gene TRBD1, 5 bases. The CDR3 extends over 18 amino acids. V was trimmed by 1 base and J by 0 bases, leaving 16 bases between them. From germline, CDR1 is SGHTA and CDR2 FQGNSA. CDR3 sequence (DNA): TGTGCCAGCAGCTTAGGTACTCTAGGGACTCGCTCTGGAAACACCATATATTTT. Amino acids: CASSLGTLGTRSGNTIYF.

This sequence joins TRBV30 and TRBJ1-5; 9 positions agree with TRBD1. The CDR3 is 15 amino acids. V shed 2 bases and J 7 bases; nucleotides not matched to a gene: 9. From germline, CDR1 is GTSNPN and CDR2 SVGIG (reference sequence). CDR3 sequence reads: CAWSWRTGVYQPQHF. In nucleotides, the CDR3 is TGTGCCTGGAGTTGGCGGACAGGGGTTTACCAGCCCCAGCATTTT.

This clone was seen a handful of times. The rearrangement uses TRBV4-3 and TRBJ2-7; 9 bases are shared with TRBD2. Germline CDR1 reads LGHNA; CDR2 reads YSLEER. This CDR3 contains 15 residues. V trimming: 0 bases; J trimming: 6 bases; junction bases outside the gene matches: 6. This chain's CDR3 is CASSQDAGLALEQYF. CDR3 coding DNA: TGCGCCAGCAGCCAAGATGCGGGACTAGCTCTCGAGCAGTACTTC.

This chain connects TRBV6-5 to TRBJ2-1; a possible D gene is TRBD2 (6 bases). The CDR3 is 15 amino acids. Trimming stripped 5 bases from V and 0 bases from J, with 11 bases between. Germline CDR1 is MNHEY and CDR2 is SVGAGI. The CDR3 loop reads CASSRTTSSYNEQFF. CDR3 DNA: TGTGCCAGCAGTAGGACTACGAGCTCCTACAATGAGCAGTTCTTC.

V gene TRBV28 combines with J gene TRBJ2-5; 7 nucleotides line up with TRBD2. Germline CDR1 MDHEN, CDR2 SYDVKM. There are 15 residues in the CDR3. The ends lost 2 bases at V and 0 bases at J; junction bases unmatched: 3. CDR3 loop: CASSLPSGDQETQYF. The CDR3 DNA reads as TGTGCCAGCAGTTTACCTAGCGGTGACCAAGAGACCCAGTACTTC.

The V gene is TRBV4-3, the J gene TRBJ2-7, with TRBD2 matching 12 bases. From germline, CDR1 is LGHNA and CDR2 YSLEER. The CDR3 covers 15 residues. The V segment lost 3 bases and the J segment 5 bases; nucleotides outside the gene matches: 5. The CDR3 DNA follows: TGCGCCAGCAGCCAGGATAGGACTAGCGGGAACGAGCAGTACTTC. This gives the protein CASSQDRTSGNEQYF.

This chain uses TRBV9 with TRBJ2-6; tentative D call: TRBD1 (5 bases). Germline-derived CDR1 and CDR2 are SGDLS and YYNGEE. The CDR3 has 17 amino acids. V lost 3 bases, J lost 0 bases, and 13 bases lay in between. The CDR3 spells CASSASGQSSGANVLTF. The CDR3, as DNA: TGTGCCAGCAGCGCCTCAGGACAAAGCTCTGGGGCCAACGTCCTGACTTTC.

The V gene is TRBV6-2 or TRBV6-3, the J gene TRBJ2-1; 12 positions agree with TRBD2. V shed 4 bases, J shed 7 bases, and the junction held 5 bases outside the gene matches. CDR3 length equals 15 residues. Germline CDR1 MNHEY, CDR2 SVGEGT. CDR3 DNA: TGTGCCAGCAGTTTTCTAGCGGGGGGGCGAAATGAGCAGTTCTTC. It codes for CASSFLAGGRNEQFF.

This rearrangement joins TRBV6-5 to TRBJ2-2; unclear D gene. CDR1 and CDR2 from the germline V gene are MNHEY and SVGAGI. V was shortened by 9 bases and J by 0 bases, with 8 bases between the two germline ends. The CDR3 spans 13 residues. This CDR3 reads CARGTANTGELFF. The CDR3 DNA sequence: TGTGCCAGGGGCACAGCGAACACCGGGGAGCTGTTTTTT.

The rearrangement joins TRBV25-1 to TRBJ2-3, with D perhaps TRBD2 (6 bases). The CDR3 totals 16 residues. V was clipped by 6 bases and J by 0 bases, with 16 bases between them. From germline, CDR1 is MGHDK and CDR2 SYGVNS. The CDR3 reads CASRRTGLTSTDTQYF. For the CDR3, the DNA is TGTGCCAGCAGACGCACCGGACTAACTAGCACAGATACGCAGTATTTT. Variable domain in full (rest from reference TRBV25-1 and TRBJ2-3): EADIYQTPRYLVIGTGKKITLECSQTMGHDKMYWYQQDPGMELHLIHYSYGVNSTEKGDLSSESTVSRIRTEHFPLTLESARPSHTSQYLCASRRTGLTSTDTQYFGPGTRLTVL.

V gene TRBV6-6 combines with J gene TRBJ2-3; 11 bases map to TRBD2. The CDR3 runs to 17 residues. The germline V gene has CDR1 MNHNY and CDR2 SVGAGI (reference sequence). After removal of 5 bases from V and 1 base from J, the junction contained 8 bases not matched to a gene. The CDR3 protein is CASSPTSGLAGTDTQYF. The DNA of the CDR3 is TGTGCCAGCAGTCCAACGTCGGGACTAGCGGGCACAGATACGCAGTATTTT.

This sequence joins TRBV7-2 and TRBJ2-1; maybe TRBD2 (6 bases). The V and J ends lost 1 base and 9 bases respectively, with 13 bases between them. CDR1 is SGHTA, CDR2 FQGNSA, per germline. This CDR3 is 14 amino acids long. The CDR3 loop is CASSLVPGEGEQFF. In DNA, the CDR3 is TGTGCCAGCAGCTTAGTTCCGGGAGAGGGTGAGCAGTTCTTC.

This sequence joins TRBV11-2 and TRBJ2-2, with D maybe TRBD2 (6 bases). Germline V gene data show CDR1 as SGHAT and CDR2 as FQNNGV. The CDR3 totals 15 residues. V lost 0 bases and J lost 5, with 10 bases in between. In DNA, the CDR3 is TGTGCCAGCAGCTTAGAGCAGACTAGGACCGGGGAGCTGTTTTTT. Translated, it gives CASSLEQTRTGELFF.

The sample holds one count of this clone. The rearrangement links TRBV25-1 to TRBJ2-5; no definite D call. The V end was cut by 0 bases, the J end by 1 base, with 6 bases between. CDR1 is MGHDK, CDR2 SYGVNS, per germline. CDR3 length: 14 residues. The CDR3 here is CASSEYKGQETQYF. CDR3 bases: TGTGCCAGCAGTGAATATAAGGGCCAAGAGACCCAGTACTTC.

The sample holds one count of this clone. This chain uses TRBV7-9 with TRBJ2-3; 8 bases match TRBD2. The V gene end was trimmed by 5 bases and the J gene end by 6 bases; junction bases not matched to a gene: 10. Germline CDR1 SEHNR, CDR2 FQNEAQ (reference sequence). The CDR3 runs 15 residues. The CDR3 DNA sequence: TGTGCCAGCAGCCGTGGGACGGGGGGGTCGGATACGCAGTATTTT. Protein sequence: CASSRGTGGSDTQYF.